This TCR beta chain appears in the sequencing data of a study of breast tumors, draining lymph nodes, adjacent tissues. TCRdb re-called the multiplex PCR reads with MiXCR, one entry per CDR3 protein. The sample records more than 80,000 distinct CDR3 sequences, under 40% being singletons. This clonotype was observed many times. The CDR3 is 15 residues long. Germline V gene lookup returns CDR1 LNHDA and CDR2 SQIVND (reference sequence). V shed 3 bases and J 8 bases; nucleotides not matched to a gene: 9. Samples came from axillary lymph nodes draining the breast cancer. This clonotype was sampled from a female donor with breast cancer. Some clones in this sample may be carry-over from other donors' samples. V gene TRBV19 combines with J gene TRBJ1-5; TRBD1 matches 8 bases. The material sequenced was axillary lymph node tissue. The CDR3 DNA is TGTGCCAGTAGTATGGCAGGGGGCGCGTATAAGCCCCAGCATTTT. Translating gives CASSMAGGAYKPQHF.